What follows are 25 T cell receptor beta chains derived from one specimen sequenced in a study of metastatic and nonmetastatic thyroid tumors. TCRdb reanalyzed the PCR reads via MiXCR. Of 64,000 or so clones listed, roughly 15% are singletons. No patient received treatment before thyroid surgery. The specimen sequenced was blood. The receptors were gathered from a male donor with papillary thyroid cancer or a benign thyroid nodule (not recorded which). Some clones in this sample may be carry-over from other donors' samples.

This clone was observed a few times. The genes are TRBV2 and TRBJ2-7; the D gene is possibly TRBD2 (5 bases). Trimming cost V 4 bases and J 3 bases, with 10 bases left between them. The CDR3 has 13 amino acids. Germline CDR1 is SNHLY and CDR2 is FYNNEI. Here the CDR3 reads CASSAKGSYEQYV. The CDR3 DNA follows: TGTGCCAGCAGTGCGAAAGGGAGCTACGAGCAGTACGTC.

Many counts were recorded for this clone. The chain joins TRBV13 to TRBJ1-3; D remains unclear. With 4 bases removed from V and 0 bases from J, the gap between germline ends came to 25 bases. CDR1 and CDR2 (germline): PRHDT, FYEKMQ (reference sequence). The CDR3 is 20 residues long. CDR3 sequence: CASSYTPETRAGNSGNTIYF. The CDR3 DNA reads as TGTGCCAGCAGCTACACTCCTGAGACACGAGCGGGTAACTCTGGAAACACCATATATTTT. Drawing the rest from reference TRBV13 and TRBJ1-3, the complete variable domain is AAGVIQSPRHLIKEKRETATLKCYPIPRHDTVYWYQQGPGQDPQFLISFYEKMQSDKGSIPDRFSAQQFSDYHSELNMSSLELGDSALYFCASSYTPETRAGNSGNTIYFGEGSWLTVV.

This clone was detected many times. One end of the junction fails to match germline, which may point to a read error. The V call is TRBV3-1, the J call TRBJ2-1; D not resolved. Germline V gene data show CDR1 as LGHDT and CDR2 as YNNKEL (reference sequence). The CDR3 runs 17 residues. The CDR3 is CASSQEIRPSSYNEQSF. The CDR3 DNA sequence: TGTGCCAGCAGCCAAGAAATCAGACCGAGCTCCTACAATGAGCAGTCCTTC.

There are a few counts of this clone. The chain couples TRBV24-1 to TRBJ2-3, with D tentatively TRBD1 (5 bases). CDR1 is KGHDR, CDR2 SFDVKD, per germline. Deletions cut 4 bases from V and 2 bases from J, with 12 bases between. This CDR3 has 15 amino acids. The CDR3 region has the DNA TGTGCCACCAGTGACTCCAGACAGATCACAGATACGCAGTATTTT. This gives the protein CATSDSRQITDTQYF.

The chain has TRBV12-5 and TRBJ2-1; 7 nucleotides align to TRBD2. The CDR3 is 15 amino acids. In germline, CDR1 is LGHNT, CDR2 FRNRAP. The junction had 13 bases not matched to a gene; V was cut back by 6 bases and J by 8 bases. CDR3 amino acids: CASGTRDYADDEQFF. The DNA of the CDR3 is TGTGCTAGTGGGACCCGGGACTATGCTGATGATGAGCAGTTCTTC.

This clone was seen ten or more times. This chain connects TRBV7-2 to TRBJ1-6; D is perhaps TRBD1 (6 bases). The CDR3 extends over 14 amino acids. Trimming removed 7 bases at V and 7 bases at J, with 14 bases between. The germline V gene has CDR1 SGHTA and CDR2 FQGNSA. The CDR3 bases are TGTGCCAGCACCCGACAGGCCGACAATTCACCCCTCCACTTT. This encodes CASTRQADNSPLHF.

This clone occurred a few times. A much larger clonotype is one base distant, so this may be a read error. CDR3 region: CASRLRRGLAGGDQETQYF. The DNA for the CDR3 is TGTGCCAGCAGGCTACGCCGGGGGCTAGCGGGGGGTGACCAAGAGACCCAGTACTTC. V usage is TRBV28 and J usage is TRBJ2-5, with 11 positions matching TRBD2. The CDR3 runs 19 residues. With V trimmed by 6 bases and J by 0 bases, 15 bases remained unmatched. Germline V gene lookup returns CDR1 MDHEN and CDR2 SYDVKM.

The sample holds many counts of this clone. CDR3 in amino acids: CASSITGGYGYTF. For the CDR3, the DNA is TGTGCCAGCAGTATTACAGGTGGCTATGGCTACACCTTC. The J gene is TRBJ1-2, the V gene TRBV27; a weak D match, TRBD1 (5 bases). Per germline, CDR1 MNHEY and CDR2 SMNVEV (reference sequence). V was shortened by 5 bases and J by 4 bases, with 11 bases between the two germline ends. This CDR3 contains 13 residues.

This clone has ten or more counts. The V and J genes are TRBV6-1 and TRBJ1-5, with D possibly TRBD1 on 6 matching bases. This CDR3 region has 14 residues. Germline V gene data show CDR1 as MNHNS and CDR2 as SASEGT. V lost 1 base to trimming and J lost 6 bases, with 10 bases between them. CDR3 coding DNA: TGTGCCAGCAGTGAAGAGGGGGACATTCAGCCCCAGCATTTT. As protein: CASSEEGDIQPQHF.

This clone was detected many times. The chain carries TRBV19 and TRBJ1-4; 7 bases map to TRBD1. Per germline, CDR1 LNHDA and CDR2 SQIVND (reference sequence). Trimming took 2 bases from V and 4 from J; bases not matched to a gene: 4. This CDR3 region has 15 residues. As DNA, the CDR3 is TGTGCCAGTAGTATACTGGGGACAGTTAATGAAAAACTGTTTTTT. Its translation is CASSILGTVNEKLFF.

This clone was found many times. V usage is TRBV4-1 and J usage is TRBJ1-2; 9 positions match TRBD1. The CDR3 extends over 16 amino acids. CDR1 and CDR2 (germline): MGHRA, YSYEKL. The J segment lost 7 bases and the V segment lost 4 bases, leaving 13 bases of the junction unmatched. In DNA, the CDR3 is TGCGCCAGCAGCCCCTCTCGCGGACAGGGGCACGGTGGCTACACCTTC. Residues: CASSPSRGQGHGGYTF.

This clone has more than one count but fewer than ten. The chain couples TRBV6-1 to TRBJ2-7; 10 bases are shared with TRBD2. CDR1 is MNHNS and CDR2 is SASEGT in the germline V gene. The CDR3 extends over 14 amino acids. V trimming: 7 bases; J trimming: 1 base; junction bases outside the gene matches: 4. The CDR3 spells CASTGLAASYEQYF. The CDR3 DNA reads TGTGCCAGCACCGGACTAGCGGCGTCCTACGAGCAGTACTTC.

This clone was counted at least ten times. V is TRBV20-1 and J is TRBJ1-6; no definite D call. The germline CDR1 and CDR2 sequences are DFQATT and SNEGSKA (reference sequence). The CDR3 consists of 15 residues. V was clipped by 4 bases and J by 8 bases, with 18 bases between them. The DNA of the CDR3 is TGCAGTGCTAAAGGAGGCCAATTGTGGGATTCACCCCTCCACTTT. Amino acids: CSAKGGQLWDSPLHF.

This clone was detected many times. The CDR3 reads CASSPPGVPGELFF. The CDR3 bases are TGTGCCAGCAGTCCCCCGGGGGTCCCTGGGGAGCTGTTTTTT. The rearrangement joins TRBV28 to TRBJ2-2; tentatively, D is TRBD2 (6 bases). The germline CDR1 and CDR2 sequences are MDHEN and SYDVKM. Trimming took 5 bases from V and 8 from J, leaving 15 bases between them. The CDR3 runs 14 residues.

A note on this clone: One base away lies a much larger clone, so this may be a sequencing read error. No conserved phenylalanine or tryptophan is present at the end of the CDR3, so a read error is the likely explanation. The sample contains more than one DNA sequence encoding this CDR3. The chain combines TRBV20-1 with TRBJ2-7; a weak D match, TRBD1 (6 bases). This CDR3 has 14 amino acids. Trimming pared 3 bases from V and 0 bases from J, leaving 12 bases between. The V gene's germline CDR1 is DFQATT and CDR2 SNEGSKA (reference sequence). Written as DNA, the CDR3 is TGCAGTGCTAGCAACGGACAGAGCTCCTACGAGCAGTACATC. It specifies CSASNGQSSYEQYI.

The sample holds many counts of this clone. This sequence joins TRBV7-8 and TRBJ2-5; TRBD1 might be the D (6 bases). CDR1 is SGHVS, CDR2 FQNEAQ, per germline. V lost 5 bases to trimming and J lost 2 bases, with 21 bases between them. This CDR3 is 17 amino acids long. CDR3 coding DNA: TGTGCCAGCAGCCATGGAATAGGACAGACCCTACAAGAGACCCAGTACTTC. As protein: CASSHGIGQTLQETQYF.

The chain uses TRBV5-1 and TRBJ2-7; 11 bases agree with TRBD1. The trim removed 5 bases at V and 6 bases at J, leaving 10 bases unmatched. The CDR3 sequence is 15 residues long. Germline V gene sequence: CDR1 SGHRS, CDR2 YFSETQ. The CDR3 region is CASRPTGTGGSEQYF. The CDR3 region has the DNA TGCGCCAGCAGGCCAACCGGGACAGGGGGTTCCGAGCAGTACTTC.

Details on this clone: A read error may explain this, as a much larger clone is one base away. The rearrangement joins TRBV7-3 to TRBJ2-2; no definite D call. V gave up 5 bases and J gave up 0 bases, with 13 bases separating them. Per germline, CDR1 SGHTA and CDR2 FQGTGA. The CDR3 has 16 amino acids. CDR3 bases: TGTGCCAGCAGCCAGCTCTGGACCCCGAACACCGGGGAGCTGTTTTTT. This codes for CASSQLWTPNTGELFF.

A few counts support this clone. This rearrangement joins TRBV2 to TRBJ2-5; TRBD1 or TRBD2 may be the D gene (5 bases each). With 3 bases removed from V and 1 base from J, the gap between germline ends came to 12 bases. This CDR3 has 15 residues. Germline CDR1 is SNHLY and CDR2 is FYNNEI. The CDR3 sequence is CASSDSWGCQETQYF. As DNA, the CDR3 is TGTGCCAGCAGTGATTCGTGGGGGTGCCAAGAGACCCAGTACTTC. The full variable domain, its missing parts supplied by reference TRBV2 and TRBJ2-5, is EPEVTQTPSHQVTQMGQEVILRCVPISNHLYFYWYRQILGQKVEFLVSFYNNEISEKSEIFDDQFSVERPDGSNFTLKIRSTKLEDSAMYFCASSDSWGCQETQYFGPGTRLLVL.

This clone was seen at least ten times. The same CDR3 is also encoded by other DNA sequences in this sample. The chain combines TRBV9 with TRBJ2-7, with 8 positions matching TRBD2. The CDR3 consists of 16 residues. Germline-derived CDR1 and CDR2 are SGDLS and YYNGEE. V lost 4 bases to trimming and J lost 0 bases; unmatched junction nucleotides: 9. This CDR3 is CASSPSGSGDSYEQYF. CDR3 nucleotides: TGTGCCAGCAGCCCCAGTGGTAGCGGGGACTCCTACGAGCAGTACTTC.

This clone showed up many times. The chain couples TRBV9 to TRBJ2-1, with 9 bases fitting TRBD2. CDR1 and CDR2 (germline): SGDLS, YYNGEE. CDR3 length: 15 amino acids. Germline trimming cut 0 bases from V and 7 bases from J; bases unmatched to any gene: 5. Here the CDR3 reads CASSVEGTSKNEQFF. The CDR3 DNA reads TGTGCCAGCAGCGTAGAAGGGACTAGCAAGAATGAGCAGTTCTTC.

This clone was recorded at least ten times. The chain employs TRBV27 and TRBJ1-1, with TRBD1 as a possible D gene (5 bases). Per the germline V gene, CDR1 is MNHEY and CDR2 is SMNVEV (reference sequence). This CDR3 spans 14 amino acids. The ends were cut back, 2 bases at V and 1 base at J, with 8 bases in the middle. Written as DNA, the CDR3 is TGTGCCAGCAGTTTAGGGACGCAGAACACTGAAGCTTTCTTT. This translates into CASSLGTQNTEAFF.

Many counts were recorded for this clone. The chain links TRBV18 to TRBJ2-2; possible D gene TRBD2, 5 bases. The CDR3 is made up of 16 amino acids. V gave up 7 bases and J gave up 0 bases, with 15 bases separating them. Germline lookup yields CDR1 KGHSH and CDR2 LQKENI. The CDR3 coding sequence is TGTGCCAGCTTCACCGAGAGGGTATCGAACACCGGGGAGCTGTTTTTT. It translates to CASFTERVSNTGELFF.

This clone has a count of ten or more. CDR3 DNA: TGTGCCAGCAGTGTCGGGGACAGGTGGTCCGGGGAGCTGTTTTTT. Amino acid sequence: CASSVGDRWSGELFF. This chain links TRBV2 with TRBJ2-2, with 8 bases that match TRBD1. Germline trimming cut 4 bases from V and 6 bases from J; bases unmatched to any gene: 7. The CDR3 has 15 amino acids. Germline V gene data show CDR1 as SNHLY and CDR2 as FYNNEI.

CDR3 DNA sequence: TGTGCCAGCAGCCATCCCCTATTGGAGGGTACGCAGTATTTT. Encoded protein: CASSHPLLEGTQYF. This chain connects TRBV3-1 to TRBJ2-3; D is possibly TRBD2 (6 bases). Trimming took off 3 bases at V and 8 bases at J, with 15 bases between the two ends. CDR3 length: 14 amino acids. The germline V gene encodes CDR1 LGHDT and CDR2 YNNKEL (reference sequence).